The 26 T cell receptor beta chains in this list originate from one sample, sequenced in a study of blood T cell repertoires in COVID-19. The table came from immunoSEQ multiplex PCR; TCRdb's copy has only in-frame clones and leaves some out. Here the sample spans approximately 260,000 clones, 82% being singletons. Sequencing input: peripheral blood. The receptor source for this set is a woman aged 55-75 years with active or convalescent COVID-19.

The CDR3 sequence is CASSETARQGTDTQYF. CDR3 DNA: TGTGCCAGCAGTGAAACCGCTAGACAGGGAACAGATACGCAGTATTTT. The genes are TRBV2 and TRBJ2-3; 7 positions match TRBD1. Germline CDR1 and CDR2: SNHLY and FYNNEI. V gave up 2 bases and J gave up 3 bases; unmatched junction bases: 8. The length of the CDR3 is 16 residues.

J is TRBJ2-3 and V is TRBV5-4; a weak D match, TRBD2 (5 bases). Germline-derived CDR1 and CDR2 are SGHNT and YYREEE (reference sequence). The CDR3 totals 16 residues. The germline V and J ends were trimmed by 2 bases and 4 bases, with 17 bases remaining between them. The CDR3 DNA sequence: TGTGCCAGCAGCTTAAAAAGAAGGGCTAGCCCAGATACGCAGTATTTT. Translation: CASSLKRRASPDTQYF.

The J gene is TRBJ2-1, the V gene TRBV4-1; TRBD2 is a possible D gene (7 bases). The CDR3 consists of 17 residues. The germline gives CDR1 MGHRA, CDR2 YSYEKL. Trimming stripped 2 bases from V and 8 bases from J, with 22 bases between. CDR3 sequence (DNA): TGCGCCAGCAGCCAATATCGCACGGGGGGCCTCGGGGATGAGCAGTTCTTC. This encodes CASSQYRTGGLGDEQFF.

V and J are TRBV6-5 and TRBJ1-4; a weak D match, TRBD1 (5 bases). Trimming took off 0 bases at V and 7 bases at J, with 15 bases between the two ends. The CDR3 extends over 16 amino acids. Germline V gene lookup returns CDR1 MNHEY and CDR2 SVGAGI. CDR3 residues: CASSYSRPGRGEKLFF. The CDR3 nucleotides read TGTGCCAGCAGTTACTCTCGGCCCGGTAGGGGTGAAAAACTGTTTTTT.

The count of this clone is one. The J gene is TRBJ1-2, the V gene TRBV7-8; D is perhaps TRBD1 (6 bases). Looked up from germline, CDR1 is SGHVS and CDR2 is FQNEAQ. This CDR3 region has 14 residues. The ends were cut back, 5 bases at V and 8 bases at J, with 18 bases in the middle. CDR3 loop: CASSLRGGFGGYTF. The CDR3 DNA reads as TGTGCCAGCAGCCTTCGTGGGGGCTTCGGGGGCTACACCTTC.

The J gene is TRBJ2-3, the V gene TRBV5-1, with D possibly being TRBD2 (5 bases). Trimming stripped 1 base from V and 3 bases from J, with 12 bases between. There are 15 residues in the CDR3. CDR1 and CDR2 from the germline V gene are SGHRS and YFSETQ. The CDR3 nucleotides read TGCGCCAGCAGCTTGTCCGGGGTCGGGACAGATACGCAGTATTTT. Its translation is CASSLSGVGTDTQYF.

This clone appeared a single time. The CDR3 DNA sequence: TGCAGCCAAGGGACAGGCCCCAATGAGCAGTTCTTC. Its protein product is CSQGTGPNEQFF. The genes are TRBV29-1 and TRBJ2-1; 8 positions match TRBD1. With 8 bases clipped from V and 6 bases from J, the junction kept 6 bases outside the gene matches. The CDR3 totals 12 residues. CDR1 and CDR2 from the germline V gene are SQVTM and ANQGSEA.

The rearrangement uses TRBV27 and TRBJ2-7, with 10 positions matching TRBD1. The CDR3 contains 15 residues. J gave up 3 bases and V 5 bases, and 7 bases lay outside the gene matches. CDR1 and CDR2 from the germline V gene are MNHEY and SMNVEV (reference sequence). As DNA, the CDR3 is TGTGCCAGCAGTCCCCGACAGGGGGCGGTCTACGAGCAGTACTTC. Protein: CASSPRQGAVYEQYF.

CDR3 DNA sequence: TGTGCCAGCAGCCAAGATTTGGGGCTGCTGGGAGCTTTCTTT. It is translated as CASSQDLGLLGAFF. V usage is TRBV14 and J usage is TRBJ1-1; D possibly corresponds to TRBD1 (5 bases). Germline CDR1 is SGHDN and CDR2 is FVKESK. There are 14 residues in the CDR3. Trimming removed 0 bases at V and 10 bases at J, with 15 bases between.

This clone was recorded only once. The V gene is TRBV6-2 or TRBV6-3, the J gene TRBJ1-2; 8 bases map to TRBD1. Trimming at V came to 2 bases and at J to 3 bases, leaving 11 bases not matched to a gene. Germline CDR1 and CDR2: MNHEY and SVGEGT. The CDR3 totals 17 residues. CDR3 nucleotide sequence: TGTGCCAGCAGTTACCATACGCAGGGGGCTTATGACTATGGCTACACCTTC. Protein sequence: CASSYHTQGAYDYGYTF.

V usage is TRBV18 and J usage is TRBJ1-5, with 10 bases lining up with TRBD1. CDR1 KGHSH and CDR2 LQKENI come from the germline V gene. V trimming: 4 bases; J trimming: 0 bases; junction bases outside the gene matches: 6. The CDR3 totals 17 residues. The DNA for the CDR3 is TGTGCCAGCTCACTGGGACAGGGGAGATATAGCAATCAGCCCCAGCATTTT. It codes for CASSLGQGRYSNQPQHF.

The chain carries TRBV27 and TRBJ2-7, with TRBD2 matching 12 bases. In germline, CDR1 is MNHEY, CDR2 SMNVEV (reference sequence). This CDR3 is 17 amino acids long. The V segment lost 2 bases and the J segment 0 bases; nucleotides outside the gene matches: 5. The CDR3 sequence: CASSLTSGGSRSYEQYF. The CDR3 nucleotides are TGTGCCAGCAGTTTAACTAGCGGGGGGTCTCGCTCCTACGAGCAGTACTTC.

This chain connects TRBV3-1 (or the pseudogene TRBV3-2) to TRBJ2-5; no reliable D call. The ends were cut back, 0 bases at V and 3 bases at J, with 5 bases in the middle. Per the germline V gene, CDR1 is LGHDT and CDR2 is YNNKEL (reference sequence). This CDR3 region has 13 residues. The CDR3 coding sequence is TGTGCCAGCAGCCAAGAACCTAAAGAGACCCAGTACTTC. Protein: CASSQEPKETQYF.

This clone was observed a single time. V and J are TRBV30 and TRBJ1-1; no clear D. Trimming left V 3 bases short and J 8 bases short, with 10 bases between. The CDR3 length is 11 residues. Germline-derived CDR1 and CDR2 are GTSNPN and SVGIG (reference sequence). DNA for the CDR3: TGTGCCTGGAGCGACTCTTGGGAAGCTTTCTTT. Encoded protein: CAWSDSWEAFF.

The chain has TRBV18 and TRBJ2-5; the D is unclear. The CDR3 contains 13 residues. Germline CDR1 is KGHSH and CDR2 is LQKENI. The ends were cut back, 1 base at V and 2 bases at J, with 5 bases in the middle. The CDR3 protein is CASSPRQQETQYF. The CDR3, as DNA: TGTGCCAGCTCACCACGGCAGCAAGAGACCCAGTACTTC.

The chain is built from TRBV3-1 (or the pseudogene TRBV3-2) and TRBJ2-5; D is ambiguous. CDR1 and CDR2 (germline): LGHDT, YNNKEL (reference sequence). V was clipped by 0 bases and J by 5 bases, with 10 bases between them. The CDR3 is 14 residues long. CDR3 DNA sequence: TGTGCCAGCAGCCAAGAACGAGCGTGGGAGACCCAGTACTTC. Its translation is CASSQERAWETQYF.

The J gene is TRBJ1-6, the V gene TRBV4-1; 12 bases agree with TRBD1. V was pared by 0 bases and J by 9 bases, with 3 bases of the junction left unmatched. This CDR3 is 16 amino acids long. Germline V lookup: CDR1 MGHRA, CDR2 YSYEKL. DNA of the CDR3: TGCGCCAGCAGCCAAGAGGGACAGGGGGCGGCTTCACCCCTCCACTTT. It codes for CASSQEGQGAASPLHF.

CDR3 sequence (DNA): TGTGCCAGCAGCTTCCGGGGGGGGGCAGATACGCAGTATTTT. Translation: CASSFRGGADTQYF. V and J are TRBV5-4 and TRBJ2-3; 8 bases match TRBD2. Trimming cost V 2 bases and J 4 bases; bases outside gene matches: 3. The germline V gene encodes CDR1 SGHNT and CDR2 YYREEE (reference sequence). This CDR3 spans 14 amino acids. Combining the CDR3 with reference TRBV5-4 and TRBJ2-3 gives the whole variable domain ETGVTQSPTHLIKTRGQQVTLRCSSQSGHNTVSWYQQALGQGPQFIFQYYREEENGRGNFPPRFSGLQFPNYSSELNVNALELDDSALYLCASSFRGGADTQYFGPGTRLTVL.

This chain joins TRBV19 and TRBJ1-2; 7 positions match TRBD1. The CDR3 has 12 residues. V lost 5 bases to trimming and J lost 8 bases; unmatched junction nucleotides: 5. Germline-derived CDR1 and CDR2 are LNHDA and SQIVND (reference sequence). CDR3 region: CASSPQGGGYTF. CDR3 in DNA: TGTGCCAGTAGTCCTCAGGGGGGCGGCTACACCTTC.

The chain has TRBV7-8 and TRBJ1-5; the D gene is possibly TRBD1 (5 bases). In germline, CDR1 is SGHVS, CDR2 FQNEAQ. Trimming stripped 1 base from V and 6 bases from J, with 7 bases between. This CDR3 region has 13 residues. The CDR3 here is CASSLEGIQPQHF. CDR3 sequence (DNA): TGTGCCAGCAGCTTAGAGGGGATTCAGCCCCAGCATTTT.

This clone was recorded many times. The V gene is TRBV6-5, the J gene TRBJ1-5, with TRBD1 identical over 11 bases. V lost 6 bases, J lost 3 bases, and 4 bases stayed unmatched. Germline CDR1 is MNHEY and CDR2 is SVGAGI. The CDR3 is 15 residues long. CDR3 coding DNA: TGTGCCAGCAGGCGGGACAGGGGGACCAATCAGCCCCAGCATTTT. Protein product: CASRRDRGTNQPQHF.

The rearrangement uses TRBV11-2 and TRBJ2-3; the match to TRBD2 covers 16 bases. CDR3 size: 15 residues. After removal of 5 bases from V and 13 bases from J, the junction contained 9 bases not matched to a gene. Germline V CDR1 and CDR2: SGHAT, FQNNGV. The CDR3 loop reads CASSKGGTSGGAEYF. CDR3 sequence (DNA): TGTGCCAGCAGCAAAGGCGGGACTAGCGGGGGGGCGGAGTATTTT.

The chain uses TRBV19 and TRBJ1-6, with 7 bases matching TRBD1. This CDR3 comprises 15 residues. J gave up 10 bases and V 4 bases, and 10 bases lay outside the gene matches. Germline-derived CDR1 and CDR2 are LNHDA and SQIVND (reference sequence). The CDR3 DNA sequence: TGTGCCAGTAGTAGGTTGACAGGGAGAAACTCACCCCTCCACTTT. Protein sequence: CASSRLTGRNSPLHF.

Remarks on this clone: Other DNA sequences from this sample encode an identical CDR3 as well. V and J are TRBV27 and TRBJ2-1; 12 bases match TRBD2. The J segment lost 5 bases and the V segment lost 3 bases, leaving 5 bases of the junction unmatched. The V gene's germline CDR1 is MNHEY and CDR2 SMNVEV (reference sequence). The CDR3 spans 16 residues. The CDR3 DNA reads TGTGCCAGCAGTTTCCTAGCGGGGGGGCTTAACAATGAGCAGTTCTTC. Its protein is CASSFLAGGLNNEQFF.

This chain uses TRBV28 with TRBJ2-2; TRBD2 agrees at 9 bases. The CDR3 extends over 15 amino acids. V dropped 6 bases and J dropped 6; count of bases not matched to a gene: 8. The germline V gene has CDR1 MDHEN and CDR2 SYDVKM. This CDR3 reads CASSLNPSGAGELFF. The CDR3 nucleotides are TGTGCCAGCAGCCTAAACCCTAGCGGGGCCGGGGAGCTGTTTTTT.

This sequence joins TRBV6-5 and TRBJ1-1, with TRBD1 matching 7 bases. V lost 5 bases and J lost 5; bases outside the gene matches: 8. This CDR3 region has 14 residues. Germline V gives CDR1 MNHEY, CDR2 SVGAGI. CDR3 sequence: CASSKPLQGTEAFF. For the CDR3, the DNA is TGTGCCAGCAGTAAACCACTACAGGGGACTGAAGCTTTCTTT.